This T cell receptor beta chain was found in a study of metastatic and nonmetastatic thyroid tumors. Study-wide background: Comparison of repertoires was carried out across blood and tumor or nodule tissue from malignant and benign thyroid patients. Study-wide findings and caveats: The study reportedly found significantly higher TCR beta diversity in malignant thyroid tumors than benign nodules, in blood and tumor.

Methods used by the authors: Across clinicopathological groups, CDR3 differences served as the basis for building a distant-metastasis classifier for papillary thyroid cancer. TCRdb reprocessed the PCR reads using MiXCR. TCRdb, not the original authors, processed these V and J calls. The sample comprises around 89,000 clones, about 15% of which are singletons, and 3.6% rests with the top ten. The V gene lost 4 bases and the J gene lost 3 bases, with 13 bases spanning the gap. The CDR3 has 15 amino acids. CDR1 is LGHDT and CDR2 is YNNKEL in the germline V gene (reference sequence). Every patient underwent thyroid surgery untreated. This clone was observed at least ten times. No antigen is known for it.

This chain uses TRBV3-1 with TRBJ2-1; possible D gene TRBD2, 6 bases. Sequencing used blood. This TCR came from a female donor with papillary thyroid cancer or a benign thyroid nodule (not recorded which). Some clones in this sample may be carry-over from other donors' samples. The CDR3 protein is CASSPNGGYYNEQFF. CDR3 DNA sequence: TGTGCCAGCAGCCCTAATGGGGGGTACTACAATGAGCAGTTCTTC.